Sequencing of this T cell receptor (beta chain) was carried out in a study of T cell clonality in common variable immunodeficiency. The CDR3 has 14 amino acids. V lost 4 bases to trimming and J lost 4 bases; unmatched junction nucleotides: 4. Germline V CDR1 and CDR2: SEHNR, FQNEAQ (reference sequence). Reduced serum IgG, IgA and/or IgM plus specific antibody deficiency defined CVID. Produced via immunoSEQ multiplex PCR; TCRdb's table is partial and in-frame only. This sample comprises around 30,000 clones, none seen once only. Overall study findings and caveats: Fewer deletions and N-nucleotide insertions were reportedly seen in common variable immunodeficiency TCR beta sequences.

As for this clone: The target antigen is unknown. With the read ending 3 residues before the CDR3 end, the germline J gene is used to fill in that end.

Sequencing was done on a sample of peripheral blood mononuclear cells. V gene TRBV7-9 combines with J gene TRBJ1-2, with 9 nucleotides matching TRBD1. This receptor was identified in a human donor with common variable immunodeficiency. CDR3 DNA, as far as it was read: TGTGCCAGCAGCTGGGACAGGGAAGGCTATGGC. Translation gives CASSWDREGYG. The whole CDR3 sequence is CASSWDREGYGYTF.